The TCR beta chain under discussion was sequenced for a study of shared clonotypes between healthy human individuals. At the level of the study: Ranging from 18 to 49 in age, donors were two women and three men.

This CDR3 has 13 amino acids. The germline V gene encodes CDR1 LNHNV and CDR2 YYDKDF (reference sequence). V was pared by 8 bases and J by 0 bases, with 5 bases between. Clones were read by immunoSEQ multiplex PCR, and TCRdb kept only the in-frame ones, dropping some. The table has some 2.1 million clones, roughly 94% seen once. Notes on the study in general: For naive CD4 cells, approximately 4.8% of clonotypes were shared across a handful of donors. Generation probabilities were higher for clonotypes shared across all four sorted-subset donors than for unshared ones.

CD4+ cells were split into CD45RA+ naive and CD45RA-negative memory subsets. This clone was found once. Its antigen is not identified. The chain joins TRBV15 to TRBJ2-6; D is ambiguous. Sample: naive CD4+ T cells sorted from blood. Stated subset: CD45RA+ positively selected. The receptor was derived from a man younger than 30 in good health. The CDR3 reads CATRTSGANVLTF. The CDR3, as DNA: TGTGCCACCCGTACCTCTGGGGCCAACGTCCTGACTTTC.